These T cell receptor beta chains were read from a single sample in a study of blood T cells in healthy people across ages. From the 5' RACE reads, TCRdb called clonotypes with MiXCR, one entry per CDR3 protein. The sample contains about 580,000 distinct CDR3 sequences, around 50% of which appear only once. Sample: blood. These receptors originate from a man of 80 years or more in good health. The CDR3 runs from the conserved cysteine through the conserved F or W. Each record gives: V gene, clone size, D gene, J gene, CDR3 DNA, CDR3 protein. The D gene is left open where the match is weak. A clone size is listed for some rows: how often the clone was seen (once, few, many), or a class if it is expanded.

V gene: TRBV3-1; clone size: few; D gene: TRBD2; J gene: TRBJ2-1; CDR3 DNA: TGTGCCAGCAGCCAGAGCGGGAGGGCGGGGAATGAGCAGTTCTTC; CDR3 protein: CASSQSGRAGNEQFF
V gene: TRBV7-9; clone size: NA; D gene: NA; J gene: TRBJ2-7; CDR3 DNA: TGTGCCAGCAGCGGAGCGACAAACAATGAGCAGTACTTC; CDR3 protein: CASSGATNNEQYF
V gene: TRBV29-1; clone size: NA; D gene: TRBD1; J gene: TRBJ2-7; CDR3 DNA: TGCAGCGTTTCCGCCGGGACAGGGGGCAACTACGAGCAGTACTTC; CDR3 protein: CSVSAGTGGNYEQYF
V gene: TRBV15; clone size: few; D gene: TRBD1; J gene: TRBJ2-7; CDR3 DNA: TGTGCCACCAGCAGGAAGGGACAGGGCTCCTACGAGCAGTACTTC; CDR3 protein: CATSRKGQGSYEQYF
V gene: TRBV5-6; clone size: NA; D gene: NA; J gene: TRBJ2-3; CDR3 DNA: TGTGCCAGCAGCGTGTGGCCCGGCACAGATACGCAGTATTTT; CDR3 protein: CASSVWPGTDTQYF
V gene: TRBV20-1; clone size: NA; D gene: TRBD1; J gene: TRBJ2-3; CDR3 DNA: TGCAGTGCTCTCTTCGGACAGGGATCCACAGATACGCAGTATTTT; CDR3 protein: CSALFGQGSTDTQYF
V gene: TRBV27; clone size: NA; D gene: TRBD2; J gene: TRBJ2-7; CDR3 DNA: TGTGCCAGCAGGGCATGGACTAGCGGCGAGCAGTACTTC; CDR3 protein: CASRAWTSGEQYF
V gene: TRBV2; clone size: NA; D gene: NA; J gene: TRBJ1-5; CDR3 DNA: TGTGCCAGCAGTATGGGGGGCAATCAGCCCCAGCATTTT; CDR3 protein: CASSMGGNQPQHF
V gene: TRBV6-2/TRBV6-3; clone size: NA; D gene: NA; J gene: TRBJ2-2; CDR3 DNA: TGTGCCAGCAGTTACGGCGGGACCACCGGGGAGCTGTTTTTT; CDR3 protein: CASSYGGTTGELFF
V gene: TRBV20-1; clone size: NA; D gene: NA; J gene: TRBJ1-5; CDR3 DNA: TGCAGTGCCGATCAGGGCCCGGGGCAGCCCCAGCATTTT; CDR3 protein: CSADQGPGQPQHF
V gene: TRBV4-2; clone size: NA; D gene: NA; J gene: TRBJ2-3; CDR3 DNA: TGTGCCAGCAGCCCAGAGTCCAGACCCACAGATACGCAGTATTTT; CDR3 protein: CASSPESRPTDTQYF
V gene: TRBV6-6; clone size: many; D gene: NA; J gene: TRBJ1-2; CDR3 DNA: TGTGCCAGCAGCCTTACCGCGGGGAAAGGAGGCTACACCTTC; CDR3 protein: CASSLTAGKGGYTF
V gene: TRBV5-1; clone size: NA; D gene: TRBD2; J gene: TRBJ2-1; CDR3 DNA: TGCGCCAGCAGCTTGGTAGCGGGAGGGCCCGGATACAATGAGCAGTTCTTC; CDR3 protein: CASSLVAGGPGYNEQFF
V gene: TRBV7-2; clone size: NA; D gene: TRBD2; J gene: TRBJ2-1; CDR3 DNA: TGTGCCAGCAGCTTAGAAGGGACTAGGGCTCCTCGGGAGCAGTTCTTC; CDR3 protein: CASSLEGTRAPREQFF
V gene: TRBV11-2; clone size: many; D gene: TRBD1; J gene: TRBJ2-7; CDR3 DNA: TGTGCCAGCAGCTTAGTTTTTGGGACGGGACAGGTCCCCTACGAGCAGTACTTC; CDR3 protein: CASSLVFGTGQVPYEQYF
V gene: TRBV7-9; clone size: NA; D gene: TRBD1; J gene: TRBJ2-7; CDR3 DNA: TGTGCCAGCAGCTTATTCCCGGGACAGGGGATGTACGAGCAGTACTTC; CDR3 protein: CASSLFPGQGMYEQYF
V gene: TRBV6-5; clone size: NA; D gene: NA; J gene: TRBJ2-5; CDR3 DNA: TGTGCCACCATGACCAAGGGGGGGTACCAAGAGACCCAGTACTTC; CDR3 protein: CATMTKGGYQETQYF
V gene: TRBV12-3/TRBV12-4; clone size: NA; D gene: NA; J gene: TRBJ1-1; CDR3 DNA: TGTGCCAGCAGGCGCGGGGGGGCCACTGAAGCTTTCTTT; CDR3 protein: CASRRGGATEAFF
V gene: TRBV6-6; clone size: NA; D gene: TRBD1; J gene: TRBJ1-1; CDR3 DNA: TGTGCCCGCAGAACCCGACGACAGGGTAACACTGAAGCTTTCTTT; CDR3 protein: CARRTRRQGNTEAFF
V gene: TRBV5-6; clone size: few; D gene: TRBD2; J gene: TRBJ2-7; CDR3 DNA: TGTGCCAGCAGCCTAATAGCGGGAGCATCCTACGAGCAGTACTTC; CDR3 protein: CASSLIAGASYEQYF
V gene: TRBV5-5; clone size: NA; D gene: NA; J gene: TRBJ2-5; CDR3 DNA: TGTGCCAGCAGCTTGGTGGTGGCGGGAAAAGAGACCCAGTACTTC; CDR3 protein: CASSLVVAGKETQYF
V gene: TRBV19; clone size: NA; D gene: NA; J gene: TRBJ2-3; CDR3 DNA: TGTGCCAGTAGTCGCGGCGTGGGCACAGGCACAGATACGCAGTATTTT; CDR3 protein: CASSRGVGTGTDTQYF
V gene: TRBV18; clone size: NA; D gene: TRBD2; J gene: TRBJ2-4; CDR3 DNA: TGTGCCAGCTCACCACGGGGACTAGCGGGAGGAGCCAAAAACATTCAGTACTTC; CDR3 protein: CASSPRGLAGGAKNIQYF
V gene: TRBV6-6; clone size: NA; D gene: NA; J gene: TRBJ1-1; CDR3 DNA: TGTGCCAGCAGTTACTCGGGCCGGAACGCTGAAGCTTTCTTT; CDR3 protein: CASSYSGRNAEAFF
V gene: TRBV20-1; clone size: NA; D gene: TRBD1; J gene: TRBJ2-5; CDR3 DNA: TGCAGTGCTAGTGGGACAGGGGGCAGAGAGACCCAGTACTTC; CDR3 protein: CSASGTGGRETQYF
V gene: TRBV7-8; clone size: NA; D gene: TRBD1; J gene: TRBJ2-6; CDR3 DNA: TGTGCCAGCAGCTTAGGGCCAGGGGGCAAAGCTGGGGCCAACGTCCTGACTTTC; CDR3 protein: CASSLGPGGKAGANVLTF
V gene: TRBV29-1; clone size: NA; D gene: NA; J gene: TRBJ2-2; CDR3 DNA: TGCAGCGTTGACGTCAGGGGGGGAACCGGGGAGCTGTTTTTT; CDR3 protein: CSVDVRGGTGELFF
V gene: TRBV15; clone size: NA; D gene: TRBD2; J gene: TRBJ2-1; CDR3 DNA: TGTGCCACCAGCAGAGACCCCGGGACTAGCGACAATGAGCAGTTCTTC; CDR3 protein: CATSRDPGTSDNEQFF
V gene: TRBV29-1; clone size: many; D gene: NA; J gene: TRBJ2-7; CDR3 DNA: TGCACCTCCCCGGGGCCCACCTACGAGCAGTACTTC; CDR3 protein: CTSPGPTYEQYF
V gene: TRBV20-1; clone size: NA; D gene: NA; J gene: TRBJ2-5; CDR3 DNA: TGCAGTGCTAACTTACAGGGTTCCCCAGAGACCCAGTACTTC; CDR3 protein: CSANLQGSPETQYF
V gene: TRBV12-3/TRBV12-4; clone size: NA; D gene: TRBD1; J gene: TRBJ2-5; CDR3 DNA: TGTGCCAGCATGGCCCGACAGGGACGAAAGACCCAGTACTTC; CDR3 protein: CASMARQGRKTQYF
V gene: TRBV9; clone size: NA; D gene: NA; J gene: TRBJ2-5; CDR3 DNA: TGTGCCAGCAGCACCCAGACGGACCAAGAGACCCAGTACTTC; CDR3 protein: CASSTQTDQETQYF
V gene: TRBV28; clone size: few; D gene: NA; J gene: TRBJ2-7; CDR3 DNA: TGTGCCAGCAGTTCCGTGGCATACTACGAGCAGTACTTC; CDR3 protein: CASSSVAYYEQYF
V gene: TRBV20-1; clone size: NA; D gene: NA; J gene: TRBJ2-1; CDR3 DNA: TGCAGTGCTAGAGACTATAGCCGCAATGAGCAGTTCTTC; CDR3 protein: CSARDYSRNEQFF
V gene: TRBV4-1; clone size: few; D gene: NA; J gene: TRBJ1-2; CDR3 DNA: TGCGCCAGCAGCCAAGTTCTAGCAAGGCAGAACAAAGCCGATGGCTACACCTTC; CDR3 protein: CASSQVLARQNKADGYTF
V gene: TRBV10-3; clone size: once; D gene: NA; J gene: TRBJ1-6; CDR3 DNA: TGTGCCATCAGTGATTCCGGGACGGGAAATTCACCCCTCCACTTT; CDR3 protein: CAISDSGTGNSPLHF